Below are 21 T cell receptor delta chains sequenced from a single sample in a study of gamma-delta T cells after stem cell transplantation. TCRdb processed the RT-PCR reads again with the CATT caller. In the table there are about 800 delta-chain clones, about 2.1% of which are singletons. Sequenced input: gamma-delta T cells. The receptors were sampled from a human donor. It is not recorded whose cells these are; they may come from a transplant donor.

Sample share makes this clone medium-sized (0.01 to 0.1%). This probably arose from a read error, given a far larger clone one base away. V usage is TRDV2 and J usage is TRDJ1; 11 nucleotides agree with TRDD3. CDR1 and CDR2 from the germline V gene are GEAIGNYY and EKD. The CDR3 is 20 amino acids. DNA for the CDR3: TGTGCCTGTGGCACCGTTGGTGGGGGATACGTCAATTTGGACACCGATAAACTCATCTTT. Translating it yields CACGTVGGGYVNLDTDKLIF.

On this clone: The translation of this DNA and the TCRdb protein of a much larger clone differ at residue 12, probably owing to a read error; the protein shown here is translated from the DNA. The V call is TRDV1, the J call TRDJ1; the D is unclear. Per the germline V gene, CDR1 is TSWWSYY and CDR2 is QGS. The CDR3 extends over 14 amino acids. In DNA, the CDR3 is TGTGCTCTTGGGGAACGCCGGTACACCGATAAACCCATCTTT. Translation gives CALGERRYTDKPIF.

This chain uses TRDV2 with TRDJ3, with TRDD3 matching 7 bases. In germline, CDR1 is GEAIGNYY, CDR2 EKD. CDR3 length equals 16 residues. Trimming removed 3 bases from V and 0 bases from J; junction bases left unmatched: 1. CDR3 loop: CACDWGSSWDTRQMFF. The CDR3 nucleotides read TGTGCCTGTGACTGGGGGAGCTCCTGGGACACCCGACAGATGTTTTTC.

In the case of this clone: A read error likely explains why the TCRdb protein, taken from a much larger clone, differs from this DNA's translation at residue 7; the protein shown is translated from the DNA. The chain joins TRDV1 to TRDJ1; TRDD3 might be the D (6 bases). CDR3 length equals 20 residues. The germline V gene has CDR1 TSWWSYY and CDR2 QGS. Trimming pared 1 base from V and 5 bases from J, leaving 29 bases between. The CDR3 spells CALGEPDSATGRYIEDKLIF. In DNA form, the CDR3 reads TGTGCTCTTGGGGAACCCGACTCCGCTACTGGGCGATATATAGAGGATAAACTCATCTTT.

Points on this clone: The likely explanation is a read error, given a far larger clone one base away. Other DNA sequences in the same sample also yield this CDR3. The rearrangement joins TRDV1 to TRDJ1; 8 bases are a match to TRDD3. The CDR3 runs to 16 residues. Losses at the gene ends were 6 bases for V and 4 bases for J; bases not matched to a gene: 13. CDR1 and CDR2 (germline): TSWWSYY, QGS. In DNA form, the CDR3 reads TGTGCTCTTGGAGGCCCCAAACTGGGGGTTTTCGATAAACTCATCTTT. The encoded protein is CALGGPKLGVFDKLIF.

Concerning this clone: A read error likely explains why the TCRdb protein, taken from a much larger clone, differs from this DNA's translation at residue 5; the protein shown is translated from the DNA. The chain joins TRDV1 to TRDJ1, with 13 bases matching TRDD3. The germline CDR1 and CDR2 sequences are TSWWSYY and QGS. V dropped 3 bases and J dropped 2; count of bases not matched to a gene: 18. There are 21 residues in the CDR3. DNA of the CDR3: TGTGCTCTTGGGGACCCAAGGGAACCTCTCACTGGGGGATACGCTACCGATAAACTCATCTTT. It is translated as CALGDPREPLTGGYATDKLIF.

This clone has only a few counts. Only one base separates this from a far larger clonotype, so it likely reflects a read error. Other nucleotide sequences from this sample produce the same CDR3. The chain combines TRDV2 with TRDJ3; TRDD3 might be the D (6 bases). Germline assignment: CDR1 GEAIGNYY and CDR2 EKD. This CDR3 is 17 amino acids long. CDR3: CACDTGISSWDTRQMFF. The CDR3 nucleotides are TGTGCCTGTGACACCGGGATAAGCTCCTGGGACACCCGGCAGATGTTTTTC.

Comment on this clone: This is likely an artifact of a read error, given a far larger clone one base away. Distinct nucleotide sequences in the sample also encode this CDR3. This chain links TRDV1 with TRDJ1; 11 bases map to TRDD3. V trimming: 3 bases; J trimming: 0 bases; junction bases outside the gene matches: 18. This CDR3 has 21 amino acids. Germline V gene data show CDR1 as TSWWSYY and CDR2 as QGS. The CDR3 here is CALGEGLPRRLGDRYTDKLIF. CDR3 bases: TGTGCTCTTGGGGAGGGACTACCCAGACGACTGGGGGATAGGTACACCGATAAACTCATCTTT.

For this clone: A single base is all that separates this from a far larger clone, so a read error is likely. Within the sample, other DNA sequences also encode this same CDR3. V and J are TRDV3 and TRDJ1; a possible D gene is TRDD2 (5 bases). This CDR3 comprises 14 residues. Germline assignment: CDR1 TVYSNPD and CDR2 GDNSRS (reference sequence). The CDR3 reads CAFPYGGYTDKLIF. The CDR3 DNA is TGTGCCTTCCCCTACGGCGGCTACACCGATAAGCTCATCTTT. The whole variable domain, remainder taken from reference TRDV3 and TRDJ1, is CDKVTQSSPDQTVASGSEVVLLCTYDTVYSNPDLFWYRIRPDYSFQFVFYGDNSRSEGADFTQGRFSVKHILTQKAFHLVISPVRTEDSATYYCAFPYGGYTDKLIFGKGTRVTVEP.

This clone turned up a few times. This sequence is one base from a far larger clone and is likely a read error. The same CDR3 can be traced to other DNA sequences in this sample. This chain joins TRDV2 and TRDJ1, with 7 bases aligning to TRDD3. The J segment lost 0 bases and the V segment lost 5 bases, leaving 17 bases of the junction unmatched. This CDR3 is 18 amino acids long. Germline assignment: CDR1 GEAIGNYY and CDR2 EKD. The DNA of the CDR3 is TGTGCCTGTGCTCCTGTGCTGGGGGGTCCCAAGTACACCGATAAACTCATCTTT. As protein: CACAPVLGGPKYTDKLIF.

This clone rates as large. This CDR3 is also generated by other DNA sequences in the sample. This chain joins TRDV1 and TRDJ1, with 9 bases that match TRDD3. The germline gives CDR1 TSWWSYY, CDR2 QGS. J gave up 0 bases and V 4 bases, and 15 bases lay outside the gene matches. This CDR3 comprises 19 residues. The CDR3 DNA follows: TGTGCTCTTGGGGCCTCTACGCTTACTGGGGGACTGTACACCGATAAACTCATCTTT. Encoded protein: CALGASTLTGGLYTDKLIF.

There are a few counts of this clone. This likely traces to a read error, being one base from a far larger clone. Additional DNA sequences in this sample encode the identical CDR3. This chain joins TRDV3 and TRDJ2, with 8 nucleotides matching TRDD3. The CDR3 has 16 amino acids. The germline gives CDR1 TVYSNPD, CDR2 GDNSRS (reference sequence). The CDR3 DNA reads TGTGCCTTTAGTAGGTGGGATACGGGCTTGACGGCACAACTCTTCTTT. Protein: CAFSRWDTGLTAQLFF.

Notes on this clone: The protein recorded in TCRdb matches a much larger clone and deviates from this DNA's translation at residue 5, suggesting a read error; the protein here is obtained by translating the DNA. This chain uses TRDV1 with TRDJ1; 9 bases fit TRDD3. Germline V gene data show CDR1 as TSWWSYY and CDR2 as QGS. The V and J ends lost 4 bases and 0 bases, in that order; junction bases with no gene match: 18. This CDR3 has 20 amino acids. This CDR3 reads CALGVGDPAGGLRYTDKLIF. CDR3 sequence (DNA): TGTGCTCTTGGGGTAGGGGACCCGGCTGGGGGATTAAGGTACACCGATAAACTCATCTTT.

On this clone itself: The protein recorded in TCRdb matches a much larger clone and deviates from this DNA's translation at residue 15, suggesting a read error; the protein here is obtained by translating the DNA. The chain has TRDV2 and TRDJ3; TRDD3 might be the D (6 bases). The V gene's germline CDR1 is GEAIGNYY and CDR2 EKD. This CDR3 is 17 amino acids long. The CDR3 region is CACDTGISSWDTRQVFF. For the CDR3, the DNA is TGTGCCTGTGACACCGGGATAAGCTCCTGGGACACCCGACAGGTGTTTTTC.

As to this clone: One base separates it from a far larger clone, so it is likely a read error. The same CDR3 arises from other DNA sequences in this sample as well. Here the CDR3 reads CACDTLRPRSHVARTGGYNPYTDKLIF. The CDR3 bases are TGTGCCTGTGACACCTTGCGTCCACGTTCTCATGTCGCCCGTACTGGGGGATATAACCCGTACACCGATAAACTCATCTTT. The V gene is TRDV2, the J gene TRDJ1, with TRDD3 identical over 11 bases. The CDR3 is 27 amino acids. V gave up 0 bases and J gave up 0 bases; unmatched junction bases: 35. CDR1 is GEAIGNYY, CDR2 EKD, per germline.

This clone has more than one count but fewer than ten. CDR3 loop: CALGTTFRPQLFF. The CDR3 DNA is TGTGCTCTTGGGACGACCTTCCGGCCCCAACTCTTCTTT. V is TRDV1 and J is TRDJ2; possible D gene TRDD2, 6 bases. CDR1 is TSWWSYY and CDR2 is QGS in the germline V gene. V was clipped by 5 bases and J by 11 bases, with 15 bases between them. CDR3 length: 13 amino acids.

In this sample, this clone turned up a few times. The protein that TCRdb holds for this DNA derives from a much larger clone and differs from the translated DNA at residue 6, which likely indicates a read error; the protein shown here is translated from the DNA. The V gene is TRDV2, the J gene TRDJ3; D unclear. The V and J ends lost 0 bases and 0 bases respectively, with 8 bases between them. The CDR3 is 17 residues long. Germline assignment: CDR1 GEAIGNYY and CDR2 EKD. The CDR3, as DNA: TGTGCCTGTGACACCGAGATAAGCTCCTGGGACACCCGACAGATGTTTTTC. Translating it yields CACDTEISSWDTRQMFF.

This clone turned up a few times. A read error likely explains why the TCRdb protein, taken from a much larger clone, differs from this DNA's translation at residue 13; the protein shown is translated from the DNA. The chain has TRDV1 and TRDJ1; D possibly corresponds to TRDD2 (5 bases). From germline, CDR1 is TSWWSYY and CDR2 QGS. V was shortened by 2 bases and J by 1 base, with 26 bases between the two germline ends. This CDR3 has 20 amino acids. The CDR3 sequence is CALGEGSLRALGAATDKLIF. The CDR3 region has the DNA TGTGCTCTTGGGGAAGGATCCCTACGCGCTTTGGGAGCCGCCACCGATAAACTCATCTTT.

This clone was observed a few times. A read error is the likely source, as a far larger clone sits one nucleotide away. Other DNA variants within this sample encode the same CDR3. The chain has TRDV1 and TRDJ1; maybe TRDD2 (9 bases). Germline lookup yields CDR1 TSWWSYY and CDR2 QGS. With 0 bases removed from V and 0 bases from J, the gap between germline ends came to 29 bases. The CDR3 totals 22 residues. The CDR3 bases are TGTGCTCTTGGGGAACTCCGGCCTTCCTACGGTTCTGGGGGACCCCACACCGATAAACTCATCTTT. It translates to CALGELRPSYGSGGPHTDKLIF.

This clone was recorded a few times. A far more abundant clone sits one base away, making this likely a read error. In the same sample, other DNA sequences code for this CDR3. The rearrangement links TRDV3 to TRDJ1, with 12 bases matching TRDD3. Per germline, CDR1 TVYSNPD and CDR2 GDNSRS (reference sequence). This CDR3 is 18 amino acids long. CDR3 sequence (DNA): TGCGCCTTTAGGACTACGGCTGGGGGATACGAGAGGCCCGATAAACTCATCTTT. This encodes CAFRTTAGGYERPDKLIF.

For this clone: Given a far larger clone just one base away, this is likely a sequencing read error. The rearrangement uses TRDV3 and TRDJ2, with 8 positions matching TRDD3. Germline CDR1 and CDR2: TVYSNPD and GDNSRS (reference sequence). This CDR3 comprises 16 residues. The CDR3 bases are TGTGCCTTTAGTAGGTGGGATACGGGCTTGACAGCACAACCCTTCTTT. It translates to CAFSRWDTGLTAQPFF.